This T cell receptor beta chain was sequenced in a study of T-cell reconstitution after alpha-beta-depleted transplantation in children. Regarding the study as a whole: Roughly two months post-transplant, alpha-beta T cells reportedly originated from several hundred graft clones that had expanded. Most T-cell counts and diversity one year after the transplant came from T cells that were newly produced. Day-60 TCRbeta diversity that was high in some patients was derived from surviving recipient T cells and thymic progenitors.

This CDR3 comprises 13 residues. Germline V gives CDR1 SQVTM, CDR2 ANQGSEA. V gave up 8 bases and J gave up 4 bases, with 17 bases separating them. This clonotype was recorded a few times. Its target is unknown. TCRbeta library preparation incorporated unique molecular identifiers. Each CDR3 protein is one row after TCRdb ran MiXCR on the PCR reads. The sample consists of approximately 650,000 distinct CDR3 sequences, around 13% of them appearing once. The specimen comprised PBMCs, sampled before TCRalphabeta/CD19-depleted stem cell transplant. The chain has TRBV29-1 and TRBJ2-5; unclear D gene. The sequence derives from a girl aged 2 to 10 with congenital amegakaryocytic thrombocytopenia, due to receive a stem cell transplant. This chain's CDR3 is CSFHAEFGETQYF. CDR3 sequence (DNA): TGCAGCTTTCACGCAGAGTTTGGAGAGACCCAGTACTTC.